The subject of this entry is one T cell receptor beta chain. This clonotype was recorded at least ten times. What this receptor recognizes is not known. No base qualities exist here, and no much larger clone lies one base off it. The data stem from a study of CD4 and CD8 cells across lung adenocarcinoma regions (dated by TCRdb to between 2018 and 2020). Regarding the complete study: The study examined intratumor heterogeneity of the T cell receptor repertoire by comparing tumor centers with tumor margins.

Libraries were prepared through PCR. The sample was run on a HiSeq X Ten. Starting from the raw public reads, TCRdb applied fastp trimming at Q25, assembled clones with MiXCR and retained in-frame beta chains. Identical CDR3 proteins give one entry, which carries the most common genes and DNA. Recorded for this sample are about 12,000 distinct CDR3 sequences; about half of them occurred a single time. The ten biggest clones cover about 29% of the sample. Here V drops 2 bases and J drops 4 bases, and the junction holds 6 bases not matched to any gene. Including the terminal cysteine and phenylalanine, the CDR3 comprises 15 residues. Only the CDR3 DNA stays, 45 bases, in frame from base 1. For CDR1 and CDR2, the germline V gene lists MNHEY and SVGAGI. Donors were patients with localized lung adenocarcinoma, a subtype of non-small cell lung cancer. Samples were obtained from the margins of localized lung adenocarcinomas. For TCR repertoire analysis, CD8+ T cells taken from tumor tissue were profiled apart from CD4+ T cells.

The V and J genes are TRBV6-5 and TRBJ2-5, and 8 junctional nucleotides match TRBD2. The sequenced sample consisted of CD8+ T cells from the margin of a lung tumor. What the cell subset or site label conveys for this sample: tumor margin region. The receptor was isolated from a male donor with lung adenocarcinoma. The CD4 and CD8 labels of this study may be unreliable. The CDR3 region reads CASSYALAGGETQYF. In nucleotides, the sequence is TGTGCCAGCAGTTACGCCCTAGCGGGTGGAGAGACCCAGTACTTC.